One and the same sample provided the 23 T cell receptor beta chains below, sequenced in a study of blood T cell repertoires in COVID-19 (dated by TCRdb to the early 2020s). Libraries were built with the immunoSEQ multiplex PCR assay. Drawn from immuneACCESS, this table holds only the in-frame rearrangements with V and J called that TCRdb kept. Clones are partly lost; checked studies trace under half to an unresolved V gene and leave the rest unexplained. The table for this sample lists over 150,000 clones; roughly 80% of them were counted only once. Of the sample, around 10% falls within the top ten clones. The sample was peripheral blood. These receptor sequences come from a woman aged 55 to 70 with COVID-19, enrolled during active disease.

The gene calls are TRBV7-9 and TRBJ1-3; D possibly corresponds to TRBD1 (6 bases). CDR1 SEHNR and CDR2 FQNEAQ come from the germline V gene (reference sequence). The CDR3 runs to 14 residues. The ends were cut back, 3 bases at V and 4 bases at J, with 10 bases in the middle. CDR3 region: CASSFQGQGNTIYF. For the CDR3, the DNA is TGTGCCAGCAGCTTCCAGGGGCAAGGAAACACCATATATTTT.

This clone was seen a few times. V is TRBV18 and J is TRBJ1-1, with D hard to call. The V end was cut by 2 bases, the J end by 5 bases, with 6 bases between. The CDR3 totals 12 residues. Germline-derived CDR1 and CDR2 are KGHSH and LQKENI. CDR3 in amino acids: CASSPGQTEAFF. For the CDR3, the DNA is TGTGCCAGCTCACCAGGGCAGACTGAAGCTTTCTTT.

This clone was observed a single time. The rearrangement links TRBV19 to TRBJ1-4; 8 bases fit TRBD1. This CDR3 region has 15 residues. V was clipped by 3 bases and J by 8 bases; unmatched bases: 8. Germline V gene data show CDR1 as LNHDA and CDR2 as SQIVND (reference sequence). The CDR3 here is CASSITGQGAEKLFF. The CDR3, as DNA: TGTGCCAGTAGTATCACCGGACAGGGAGCGGAAAAACTGTTTTTT.

This chain uses TRBV7-2 with TRBJ2-2; possible D gene TRBD2, 6 bases. The CDR3 sequence is 14 residues long. Trimming pared 7 bases from V and 7 bases from J, leaving 16 bases between. Germline V gene sequence: CDR1 SGHTA, CDR2 FQGNSA. The CDR3 nucleotides read TGTGCCAGCATCCTGGCCCTGCGGGGCGGGGAGCTGTTTTTT. Its translation is CASILALRGGELFF.

The chain combines TRBV24-1 with TRBJ2-1, with D possibly TRBD2 on 5 matching bases. Germline loops: CDR1 KGHDR, CDR2 SFDVKD. CDR3 length equals 16 residues. Between the trimmed V and J ends, which lost 1 base and 1 base, there was a span of 10 bases. CDR3 DNA: TGTGCCACCAGTGATTTCACGGGGAGATCCTACAATGAGCAGTTCTTC. It encodes CATSDFTGRSYNEQFF.

The chain links TRBV7-3 to TRBJ1-1, with TRBD1 identical over 8 bases. The V and J ends lost 0 bases and 4 bases, in that order; junction bases with no gene match: 10. The CDR3 has 17 amino acids. Looked up from germline, CDR1 is SGHTA and CDR2 is FQGTGA. CDR3 loop: CASSLTVQGARGTEAFF. Here the CDR3 DNA reads TGTGCCAGCAGCTTAACAGTCCAGGGGGCGCGGGGCACTGAAGCTTTCTTT. Drawing the rest from reference TRBV7-3 and TRBJ1-1, the complete variable domain is GAGVSQTPSNKVTEKGKYVELRCDPISGHTALYWYRQSLGQGPEFLIYFQGTGAADDSGLPNDRFFAVRPEGSVSTLKIQRTERGDSAVYLCASSLTVQGARGTEAFFGQGTRLTVV.

This clone was found once. CDR3: CASSAGTSGKETQYF. CDR3 sequence (DNA): TGTGCCAGCAGCGCCGGGACTAGCGGTAAAGAGACCCAGTACTTC. The rearrangement links TRBV7-2 to TRBJ2-5, with 11 bases matching TRBD2. V dropped 5 bases and J dropped 3; count of bases not matched to a gene: 5. CDR3 length equals 15 residues. CDR1 is SGHTA and CDR2 is FQGNSA in the germline V gene.

There are a few counts of this clone. The rearrangement links TRBV19 to TRBJ1-5, with TRBD1 as a possible D gene (6 bases). Germline V gives CDR1 LNHDA, CDR2 SQIVND (reference sequence). Trimming took 7 bases from V and 0 from J, leaving 16 bases between them. This CDR3 region has 16 residues. The CDR3 DNA is TGTGCCAGTAACAGGGCCCTTGATCCTAGCAATCAGCCCCAGCATTTT. This gives the protein CASNRALDPSNQPQHF.

The J gene is TRBJ1-1, the V gene TRBV19; a weak D match, TRBD1 (5 bases). This CDR3 is 12 amino acids long. CDR1 and CDR2 from the germline V gene are LNHDA and SQIVND (reference sequence). V lost 10 bases and J 5 bases, leaving 14 bases between the germline ends. CDR3 residues: CATAGSGTEAFF. CDR3 sequence (DNA): TGTGCCACCGCAGGGTCAGGGACTGAAGCTTTCTTT.

The chain employs TRBV30 and TRBJ1-2; 10 bases line up with TRBD1. Germline assignment: CDR1 GTSNPN and CDR2 SVGIG (reference sequence). This CDR3 region has 15 residues. Losses at the gene ends were 2 bases for V and 6 bases for J; bases not matched to a gene: 9. The CDR3 loop reads CAWSSAGTGVNGYTF. The CDR3 nucleotides read TGTGCCTGGAGTTCCGCCGGGACAGGGGTTAATGGCTACACCTTC.

This clone was seen only a few times. CDR3 bases: TGTGCCACCAGCAGAGATCATTGGGCCAAGGATCAGCCCCAGCATTTT. This gives the protein CATSRDHWAKDQPQHF. The chain joins TRBV15 to TRBJ1-5; D ambiguous. Germline V gene sequence: CDR1 LNHNV, CDR2 YYDKDF (reference sequence). CDR3 length: 16 amino acids. V lost 0 bases and J lost 5, with 14 bases in between.

Here the CDR3 DNA reads TGTGCCAGCAGCTTATTGGGGGGAGACTATGGCTACACCTTC. The encoded protein is CASSLLGGDYGYTF. The chain joins TRBV7-3 to TRBJ1-2; weak D call: TRBD1 (5 bases). Germline values: CDR1 SGHTA, CDR2 FQGTGA. The germline V and J ends were trimmed by 2 bases and 3 bases, with 10 bases remaining between them. The CDR3 has 14 amino acids.

The CDR3 spells CASIPRGAGNEQFF. CDR3 DNA: TGTGCCAGTATCCCCAGGGGGGCGGGCAATGAGCAGTTCTTC. The V and J genes are TRBV19 and TRBJ2-1; perhaps TRBD1 as D (7 bases). Germline assignment: CDR1 LNHDA and CDR2 SQIVND (reference sequence). The CDR3 sequence is 14 residues long. Deletions cut 7 bases from V and 6 bases from J, with 16 bases between.

The chain uses TRBV5-1 and TRBJ2-3; the match to TRBD2 covers 9 bases. Germline V gene lookup returns CDR1 SGHRS and CDR2 YFSETQ. The ends lost 4 bases at V and 4 bases at J; junction bases unmatched: 13. The CDR3 covers 17 residues. CDR3 sequence: CASSAGGLSNEADTQYF. The CDR3 DNA reads TGCGCCAGCAGCGCGGGGGGGCTGTCCAACGAGGCAGATACGCAGTATTTT.

This chain links TRBV10-3 with TRBJ1-5; 7 bases fit TRBD1. With 6 bases clipped from V and 0 bases from J, the junction kept 5 bases outside the gene matches. Germline CDR1 reads ENHRY; CDR2 reads SYGVKD. This CDR3 spans 15 amino acids. CDR3 sequence reads: CAIRDRQGSNQPQHF. The CDR3 DNA reads TGTGCCATCAGAGACAGACAGGGTAGCAATCAGCCCCAGCATTTT.

The rearrangement joins TRBV11-3 to TRBJ2-1; D ambiguous. V lost 1 base and J lost 0, with 10 bases in between. This CDR3 region has 16 residues. Germline V gene lookup returns CDR1 SGHNT and CDR2 YENEEA. The CDR3: CASSLGSASSYNEQFF. CDR3 sequence (DNA): TGTGCCAGCAGCTTAGGAAGCGCGAGCTCCTACAATGAGCAGTTCTTC. Based on the CDR3 plus reference TRBV11-3 and TRBJ2-1, the full variable domain is EAGVVQSPRYKIIEKKQPVAFWCNPISGHNTLYWYLQNLGQGPELLIRYENEEAVDDSQLPKDRFSAERLKGVDSTLKIQPAELGDSAVYLCASSLGSASSYNEQFFGPGTRLTVL.

J is TRBJ2-1 and V is TRBV29-1; D gene ambiguous. The germline V and J ends were trimmed by 4 bases and 6 bases, with 28 bases remaining between them. Germline CDR1 reads SQVTM; CDR2 reads ANQGSEA. The CDR3 extends over 18 amino acids. CDR3 coding DNA: TGCAGCGTTGGGGTTGGCCTTCACGGTTCCACACAGTTCAATGAGCAGTTCTTC. It codes for CSVGVGLHGSTQFNEQFF.

The J gene is TRBJ2-5, the V gene TRBV19; tentatively, D is TRBD2 (6 bases). Trimming stripped 8 bases from V and 4 bases from J, with 17 bases between. CDR1 LNHDA and CDR2 SQIVND come from the germline V gene (reference sequence). The CDR3 length is 14 residues. The CDR3 nucleotides read TGTGCCAGTGGAATCGGGAGCTTCGGAGAGACCCAGTACTTC. Its protein is CASGIGSFGETQYF.

This sequence joins TRBV30 and TRBJ2-3; tentative D call: TRBD2 (5 bases). Trimming left V 0 bases short and J 2 bases short, with 9 bases between. The CDR3 is 14 amino acids. CDR1 and CDR2 from the germline V gene are GTSNPN and SVGIG (reference sequence). CDR3 loop: CAWSVAGLTDTQYF. CDR3 bases: TGTGCCTGGAGTGTAGCCGGACTCACAGATACGCAGTATTTT.

J is TRBJ2-1 and V is TRBV19, with 9 bases lining up with TRBD2. Germline CDR1 and CDR2: LNHDA and SQIVND (reference sequence). The CDR3 totals 15 residues. V shed 6 bases, J shed 9 bases, and the junction held 12 bases outside the gene matches. The CDR3 sequence: CASRPTIAGVIEQFF. The CDR3 DNA reads as TGTGCCAGTAGACCCACAATAGCGGGAGTAATTGAGCAGTTCTTC. The full variable domain, with the rest looked up from reference TRBV19 and TRBJ2-1, is DGGITQSPKYLFRKEGQNVTLSCEQNLNHDAMYWYRQDPGQGLRLIYYSQIVNDFQKGDIAEGYSVSREKKESFPLTVTSAQKNPTAFYLCASRPTIAGVIEQFFGPGTRLTVL.

The chain uses TRBV6-1 and TRBJ1-2; 9 bases agree with TRBD1. The CDR3 length is 16 residues. V dropped 0 bases and J dropped 4; count of bases not matched to a gene: 6. From germline, CDR1 is MNHNS and CDR2 SASEGT. The CDR3: CASSEAGGGQGYGYTF. The CDR3 nucleotides read TGTGCCAGCAGTGAAGCAGGGGGGGGACAGGGCTATGGCTACACCTTC.

The V call is TRBV2, the J call TRBJ1-2; possibly TRBD1 for D (5 bases). This CDR3 is 14 amino acids long. Germline CDR1 and CDR2: SNHLY and FYNNEI. Trimming stripped 4 bases from V and 6 bases from J, with 15 bases between. Here the CDR3 DNA reads TGTGCCAGCAGTGCGACAGACTTCGGTCATGGCTACACCTTC. This gives the protein CASSATDFGHGYTF.

J is TRBJ1-2 and V is TRBV6-5, with 10 nucleotides matching TRBD1. In germline, CDR1 is MNHEY, CDR2 SVGAGI. Trimming took 5 bases from V and 7 from J; bases not matched to a gene: 4. CDR3 length: 13 residues. In DNA, the CDR3 is TGTGCCAGCAGTCTCCGGGACAGGGGTGGCTACACCTTC. Its protein is CASSLRDRGGYTF.